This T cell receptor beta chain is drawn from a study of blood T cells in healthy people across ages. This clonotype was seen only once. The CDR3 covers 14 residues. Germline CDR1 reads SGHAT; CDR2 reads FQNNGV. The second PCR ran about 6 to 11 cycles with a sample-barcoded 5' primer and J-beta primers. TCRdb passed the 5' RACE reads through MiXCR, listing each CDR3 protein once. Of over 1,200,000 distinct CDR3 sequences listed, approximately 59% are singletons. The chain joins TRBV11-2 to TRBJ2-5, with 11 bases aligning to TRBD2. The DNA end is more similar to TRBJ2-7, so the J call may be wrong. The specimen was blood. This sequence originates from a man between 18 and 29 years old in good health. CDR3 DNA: TGTGCCAGCAGCTCACTAGCGGGAGTAGCCGAGCAGTACTTC. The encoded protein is CASSSLAGVAEQYF.